These 11 T cell receptor beta chains originate from one sample sequenced in a study of shared clonotypes between healthy human individuals. CD45RO-negative, CCR7-positively selected cells formed the naive CD8 fraction, excluding terminally differentiated effector memory CD45RA+ cells. Generated by immunoSEQ multiplex PCR, the TCRdb table keeps only in-frame clones and is missing some. There are 650,000 to 800,000 clones in the sample; just over 90% occur only once, and approximately 24% lies in the top ten. Sequenced: naive CD8+ T cells sorted from blood. These receptor sequences come from a man aged 25 to 40 in good health.

The chain couples TRBV30 to TRBJ2-2; no definite D call. V was cut by 2 bases and J by 6 bases, with 10 bases left in between. Germline V lookup: CDR1 GTSNPN, CDR2 SVGIG (reference sequence). This CDR3 comprises 13 residues. The CDR3 DNA follows: TGTGCCTGGAGTCCAGAAAATTCCGGGGAGCTGTTTTTT. Its protein is CAWSPENSGELFF.

The chain links TRBV29-1 to TRBJ1-5; D unclear. Trimming took off 0 bases at V and 0 bases at J, with 9 bases between the two ends. CDR1 and CDR2 (germline): SQVTM, ANQGSEA. This CDR3 contains 15 residues. The CDR3: CSVEDPTDSNQPQHF. The CDR3 bases are TGCAGCGTTGAAGACCCCACAGATAGCAATCAGCCCCAGCATTTT. Using reference TRBV29-1 and TRBJ1-5 for the parts outside the CDR3, the full variable domain is SAVISQKPSRDICQRGTSLTIQCQVDSQVTMMFWYRQQPGQSLTLIATANQGSEATYESGFVIDKFPISRPNLTFSTLTVSNMSPEDSSIYLCSVEDPTDSNQPQHFGDGTRLSIL.

The chain joins TRBV28 to TRBJ2-1; D not resolved. Germline V gene lookup returns CDR1 MDHEN and CDR2 SYDVKM. The CDR3 loop spans 14 amino acids. The ends were cut back, 6 bases at V and 1 base at J, with 10 bases in the middle. CDR3 residues: CASRRAYSYNEQFF. The CDR3, as DNA: TGTGCCAGCAGAAGAGCGTATTCCTACAATGAGCAGTTCTTC.

In the case of this clone: Additional DNA sequences in this sample encode the identical CDR3. The rearrangement links TRBV6-5 to TRBJ2-7; D uncertain. The CDR3 is 13 amino acids. Trimming cost V 2 bases and J 1 base, with 6 bases left between them. Germline lookup yields CDR1 MNHEY and CDR2 SVGAGI. In DNA form, the CDR3 reads TGTGCCAGCAGTTACAGGGCTTCCTACGAGCAGTACTTC. The encoded protein is CASSYRASYEQYF.

This chain uses TRBV7-9 with TRBJ2-7; D is ambiguous. Germline assignment: CDR1 SEHNR and CDR2 FQNEAQ (reference sequence). The V end was cut by 3 bases, the J end by 2 bases, with 11 bases between. This CDR3 region has 14 residues. The CDR3 here is CASSFSGGTYEQYF. The CDR3 DNA sequence: TGTGCCAGCAGCTTTTCCGGTGGTACCTACGAGCAGTACTTC. The variable domain in full, completed from reference TRBV7-9 and TRBJ2-7, reads DTGVSQNPRHKITKRGQNVTFRCDPISEHNRLYWYRQTLGQGPEFLTYFQNEAQLEKSRLLSDRFSAERPKGSFSTLEIQRTEQGDSAMYLCASSFSGGTYEQYFGPGTRLTVT.

The J gene is TRBJ2-7, the V gene TRBV15; TRBD2 matches 9 bases. CDR3 length equals 22 residues. Looked up from germline, CDR1 is LNHNV and CDR2 is YYDKDF (reference sequence). With V trimmed by 4 bases and J by 5 bases, 30 bases remained unmatched. The CDR3 DNA sequence: TGTGCCACCAGCACCCAGGCAGGGTCCCCCGAAGGACTAGCGCCCATTGTCGACGAGCAGTACTTC. Its protein is CATSTQAGSPEGLAPIVDEQYF.

The chain combines TRBV28 with TRBJ1-5, with D unclear. Germline assignment: CDR1 MDHEN and CDR2 SYDVKM. The CDR3 totals 13 residues. V was pared by 10 bases and J by 4 bases, with 14 bases between. DNA for the CDR3: TGTGCCATGGGCGGGGATAGGAATCAGCCCCAGCATTTT. Translated, it gives CAMGGDRNQPQHF.

V and J are TRBV10-3 and TRBJ1-1; D is possibly TRBD1 (5 bases). The CDR3 loop spans 14 amino acids. CDR1 is ENHRY, CDR2 SYGVKD, per germline. Trimming took off 2 bases at V and 2 bases at J, with 9 bases between the two ends. CDR3 nucleotide sequence: TGTGCCATCAGTGAGGGGGGGTTTAACACTGAAGCTTTCTTT. This codes for CAISEGGFNTEAFF.

The CDR3 DNA follows: TGCAGCGTTGAAGCCCCGGGCCCCTCCTACAATGAGCAGTTCTTC. It codes for CSVEAPGPSYNEQFF. This rearrangement joins TRBV29-1 to TRBJ2-1, with D unclear. Germline lookup yields CDR1 SQVTM and CDR2 ANQGSEA. V lost 1 base and J lost 0, with 10 bases in between. The CDR3 extends over 15 amino acids.

The rearrangement uses TRBV12-5 and TRBJ1-1; D is undetermined. In germline, CDR1 is LGHNT, CDR2 FRNRAP. Trimming took 3 bases from V and 4 from J, leaving 6 bases between them. CDR3 length: 12 residues. CDR3 sequence: CASGLGRTEAFF. For the CDR3, the DNA is TGTGCTAGTGGTTTAGGACGCACTGAAGCTTTCTTT. Full variable domain (remainder filled in from reference TRBV12-5 and TRBJ1-1): DARVTQTPRHKVTEMGQEVTMRCQPILGHNTVFWYRQTMMQGLELLAYFRNRAPLDDSGMPKDRFSAEMPDATLATLKIQPSEPRDSAVYFCASGLGRTEAFFGQGTRLTVV.

The chain has TRBV28 and TRBJ1-5; possible D gene TRBD1, 6 bases. Looked up from germline, CDR1 is MDHEN and CDR2 is SYDVKM. This CDR3 has 14 amino acids. V was cut by 3 bases and J by 3 bases, with 9 bases left in between. CDR3 sequence reads: CASSLTGLNQPQHF. In nucleotides, the CDR3 is TGTGCCAGCAGTTTGACAGGCCTCAATCAGCCCCAGCATTTT.